These T cell receptor beta chains were read from a single sample in a study of blood T cell repertoires in COVID-19. Sequencing used immunoSEQ multiplex PCR; TCRdb keeps in-frame clones, though not all of them. Of 200,000 to 250,000 clones in the sample, 92% were seen once. Sequenced: peripheral blood. Every receptor here comes from a man between 60 and 75 years old with COVID-19, enrolled during active disease. The CDR3 runs from the conserved cysteine through the conserved F or W. D genes are given only for firm matches. Clone size is not always given. Where it is, it says once, few, many or a class for expanded clones.

v_gene: TRBV11-2; abundance: .; j_gene: TRBJ1-6; d_gene: .; CDR3aa: CASSLVQGPNSPLHF; CDR3nt: TGTGCCAGCAGCTTAGTGCAGGGGCCCAATTCACCCCTCCACTTT
v_gene: TRBV6-4; abundance: .; j_gene: TRBJ2-2; d_gene: TRBD2; CDR3aa: CASRVAGYTGELFF; CDR3nt: TGTGCCAGCAGAGTAGCGGGGTACACCGGGGAGCTGTTTTTT
v_gene: TRBV2; abundance: .; j_gene: TRBJ1-1; d_gene: .; CDR3aa: CGSNTGYTEAFF; CDR3nt: TGTGGCTCTAATACAGGTTACACTGAAGCTTTCTTT
v_gene: TRBV3-1/TRBV3-2; abundance: .; j_gene: TRBJ1-5; d_gene: TRBD1; CDR3aa: CASRGTGAFQPQHF; CDR3nt: TGTGCCAGCAGAGGGACAGGGGCATTTCAGCCCCAGCATTTT
v_gene: TRBV7-9; abundance: .; j_gene: TRBJ1-3; d_gene: .; CDR3aa: CASSFFSGNTIYF; CDR3nt: TGTGCCAGCAGCTTCTTCTCTGGAAACACCATATATTTT
v_gene: TRBV3-1/TRBV3-2; abundance: .; j_gene: TRBJ2-3; d_gene: TRBD2; CDR3aa: CASSPTGLAGDTQYF; CDR3nt: TGTGCCAGCAGCCCAACTGGACTAGCGGGGGATACGCAGTATTTT
v_gene: TRBV7-9; abundance: .; j_gene: TRBJ2-3; d_gene: .; CDR3aa: CASSYWGRGTDTQYF; CDR3nt: TGTGCCAGCAGCTACTGGGGGCGCGGCACAGATACGCAGTATTTT
v_gene: TRBV7-9; abundance: .; j_gene: TRBJ1-6; d_gene: .; CDR3aa: CASSLQAGLPNSPLHF; CDR3nt: TGTGCCAGCAGCTTACAGGCAGGACTACCGAATTCACCCCTCCACTTT
v_gene: TRBV18; abundance: .; j_gene: TRBJ1-6; d_gene: .; CDR3aa: CASSILPHRGNSPLHF; CDR3nt: TGTGCCAGCTCTATCCTCCCGCACAGAGGGAATTCACCCCTCCACTTT
v_gene: TRBV9; abundance: .; j_gene: TRBJ2-1; d_gene: .; CDR3aa: CASSIGQSSYNEQFF; CDR3nt: TGTGCCAGCAGCATAGGACAGAGCTCCTACAATGAGCAGTTCTTC
v_gene: TRBV19; abundance: .; j_gene: TRBJ1-2; d_gene: .; CDR3aa: CASFPGTNNYGYTF; CDR3nt: TGTGCCAGTTTCCCGGGAACCAATAACTATGGCTACACCTTC
v_gene: TRBV2; abundance: .; j_gene: TRBJ2-3; d_gene: TRBD1; CDR3aa: CASTRQGALTDTQYF; CDR3nt: TGTGCCAGCACCCGACAGGGGGCGCTCACAGATACGCAGTATTTT
v_gene: TRBV6-6; abundance: .; j_gene: TRBJ1-1; d_gene: .; CDR3aa: CASSPLPGSRGTEAFF; CDR3nt: TGTGCCAGCAGTCCACTTCCAGGCTCCAGGGGCACTGAAGCTTTCTTT
v_gene: TRBV10-1; abundance: .; j_gene: TRBJ2-7; d_gene: .; CDR3aa: CASSESSTGTEQYF; CDR3nt: TGCGCCAGCAGTGAGTCTTCAACAGGGACCGAGCAGTACTTC
v_gene: TRBV6-5; abundance: .; j_gene: TRBJ1-4; d_gene: .; CDR3aa: CASSYSTGIGKLFF; CDR3nt: TGTGCCAGCAGTTACTCGACAGGTATCGGAAAACTGTTTTTT
v_gene: TRBV9; abundance: .; j_gene: TRBJ1-1; d_gene: .; CDR3aa: CASSASRSEAFF; CDR3nt: TGTGCCAGCAGCGCTAGCCGGTCTGAAGCTTTCTTT
v_gene: TRBV13; abundance: .; j_gene: TRBJ2-7; d_gene: TRBD2; CDR3aa: CASSSTSWASGSYEQYF; CDR3nt: TGTGCCAGCAGCTCAACTTCGTGGGCTAGCGGGAGCTACGAGCAGTACTTC
v_gene: TRBV4-1; abundance: .; j_gene: TRBJ2-7; d_gene: .; CDR3aa: CASSLISGYEQYF; CDR3nt: TGCGCCAGCAGCCTAATTTCAGGCTACGAGCAGTACTTC
v_gene: TRBV28; abundance: .; j_gene: TRBJ1-6; d_gene: .; CDR3aa: CASGGLHF; CDR3nt: TGTGCCAGCGGCGGTCTCCACTTT
v_gene: TRBV4-3; abundance: .; j_gene: TRBJ2-1; d_gene: .; CDR3aa: CASSQGISGEYNEQFF; CDR3nt: TGCGCCAGCAGCCAAGGCATTTCGGGGGAATACAATGAGCAGTTCTTC
v_gene: TRBV18; abundance: .; j_gene: TRBJ2-7; d_gene: .; CDR3aa: CASSPEQAYEQYF; CDR3nt: TGTGCCAGCTCACCGGAACAGGCCTACGAGCAGTACTTC
v_gene: TRBV18; abundance: .; j_gene: TRBJ2-7; d_gene: TRBD2; CDR3aa: CASSPWTSGGTYEQYF; CDR3nt: TGTGCCAGCTCACCCTGGACTAGCGGGGGGACCTACGAGCAGTACTTC
v_gene: TRBV11-2; abundance: .; j_gene: TRBJ1-5; d_gene: .; CDR3aa: CASSLDHNQPQHF; CDR3nt: TGTGCCAGCAGCTTAGACCACAATCAGCCCCAGCATTTT
v_gene: TRBV27; abundance: .; j_gene: TRBJ1-2; d_gene: TRBD1; CDR3aa: CASASAGQVDGYTF; CDR3nt: TGTGCCAGCGCCTCCGCGGGACAGGTGGATGGCTACACCTTC
v_gene: TRBV15; abundance: .; j_gene: TRBJ1-2; d_gene: .; CDR3aa: CATSGAGGFGYTF; CDR3nt: TGTGCCACCAGCGGGGCGGGGGGATTCGGCTACACCTTC
v_gene: TRBV3-1/TRBV3-2; abundance: .; j_gene: TRBJ2-3; d_gene: TRBD2; CDR3aa: CASRGADTQYF; CDR3nt: TGTGCCAGCCGGGGGGCAGATACGCAGTATTTT
v_gene: TRBV5-6; abundance: .; j_gene: TRBJ2-7; d_gene: .; CDR3aa: CASSRNRRSYEQYF; CDR3nt: TGTGCCAGCAGCCGCAACAGGCGCTCCTACGAGCAGTACTTC
v_gene: TRBV13; abundance: .; j_gene: TRBJ1-1; d_gene: TRBD1; CDR3aa: CASSLAARGATQGGAFF; CDR3nt: TGTGCCAGCAGCTTAGCGGCCAGGGGGGCAACACAGGGAGGAGCTTTCTTT
v_gene: TRBV5-1; abundance: once; j_gene: TRBJ2-1; d_gene: TRBD2; CDR3aa: CASSLVGTSINEQFF; CDR3nt: TGCGCCAGCAGCTTGGTAGGGACTAGCATAAATGAGCAGTTCTTC
v_gene: TRBV28; abundance: once; j_gene: TRBJ1-1; d_gene: TRBD1; CDR3aa: CASSSSGQGANTEAFF; CDR3nt: TGTGCCAGCAGTTCTTCCGGACAGGGCGCTAACACTGAAGCTTTCTTT
v_gene: TRBV27; abundance: .; j_gene: TRBJ1-2; d_gene: .; CDR3aa: CASSSDSYGYTF; CDR3nt: TGTGCCAGCAGCTCCGACAGCTATGGCTACACCTTC
v_gene: TRBV27; abundance: .; j_gene: TRBJ1-2; d_gene: .; CDR3aa: CASSQPGLGRYTF; CDR3nt: TGTGCCAGCAGCCAACCAGGGCTCGGGCGCTACACCTTC
v_gene: TRBV7-6; abundance: once; j_gene: TRBJ1-5; d_gene: .; CDR3aa: CASSAKGGNQPQHF; CDR3nt: TGTGCCAGCAGCGCGAAGGGAGGGAATCAGCCCCAGCATTTT